The TCR beta chain described here comes from a study of blood T cell repertoires in COVID-19. V lost 0 bases, J lost 7 bases, and 4 bases stayed unmatched. CDR3 size: 15 residues. Germline V lookup: CDR1 KGHSY, CDR2 FQNENV. Clones were sequenced by immunoSEQ multiplex PCR, and TCRdb holds only the in-frame ones, with some missing. The sample lists 60,000 to 65,000 clones, approximately 80% occurring once. The sample consisted of peripheral blood. V gene TRBV16 combines with J gene TRBJ1-4, with TRBD1 matching 8 bases. The clonotype was recovered from a man aged 55 to 70 with acute or convalescent COVID-19. This CDR3 reads CASSQSGTGVEKLFF. DNA for the CDR3: TGTGCCAGCAGCCAATCCGGGACAGGAGTTGAAAAACTGTTTTTT.